This TCR beta chain is drawn from a study of T-cell reconstitution after alpha-beta-depleted transplantation in children. Unique molecular identifiers were built into the TCRbeta library. Via MiXCR, TCRdb re-called the PCR reads, giving one row per CDR3 protein. The table has hundreds of thousands of distinct CDR3 sequences, roughly 17% seen once; the top ten hold 1.1%. Germline V gives CDR1 SGHAT, CDR2 FQNNGV. The CDR3 has 15 residues. Trimming left V 5 bases short and J 2 bases short, with 15 bases between. This sample comprised PBMCs from the stem cell graft donor, obtained from the stem cell graft. The chain combines TRBV11-2 with TRBJ1-1, with D possibly matching TRBD1 (6 bases). The source is a human donor who donated a stem cell graft to a child with acute myeloid leukemia. CDR3: CASSPTTGHNTEAFF. CDR3 nucleotides: TGTGCCAGCAGCCCCACAACAGGGCACAACACTGAAGCTTTCTTT.